A selection of T cell receptor beta chains follows, all from one sample in a study of blood T cell repertoires in COVID-19. The repertoire was sequenced with immunoSEQ multiplex PCR; TCRdb's copy has only in-frame clones and lacks some. The data show hundreds of thousands of clones, with 85% to 90% seen just once and 1.5% to 2% held by the top ten. Sequencing input: PBMCs or T cells enriched from blood (not recorded which). These receptors all come from a man in his forties who had recovered from COVID-19. Both conserved end residues are part of each CDR3. The order of the fields is V gene, CDR3 protein.

V gene: TRBV5-8; CDR3 protein: CASSWRQSSGNTIYF
V gene: TRBV19; CDR3 protein: CASRLDRGSYEQYF
V gene: TRBV19; CDR3 protein: CASTPWGTVMNTEAFF
V gene: TRBV7-2; CDR3 protein: CASSLAGSGGYGYTF
V gene: TRBV20-1; CDR3 protein: CSASRRDEQYF
V gene: TRBV15; CDR3 protein: CATSRDRADTQYF
V gene: TRBV20-1; CDR3 protein: CSASPSGEETAFF
V gene: TRBV30; CDR3 protein: CAWSTGVWNTEAFF
V gene: TRBV5-8; CDR3 protein: CASSLRGLETQYF
V gene: TRBV27; CDR3 protein: CASSFRGYGYTF
V gene: TRBV19; CDR3 protein: CASRITGTVTEAFF
V gene: TRBV6-1; CDR3 protein: CASSETGGTGNYGYTF
V gene: TRBV28; CDR3 protein: CASSFQGGAGEKLFF
V gene: TRBV7-7; CDR3 protein: CASSFRLAGGQETQYF
V gene: TRBV6-6; CDR3 protein: CASSYLLGGLEAFF
V gene: TRBV4-1; CDR3 protein: CASSQWVGESSPLHF
V gene: TRBV4-2; CDR3 protein: CASSPGQVPDQPQHF
V gene: TRBV9; CDR3 protein: CASSKGLGENEQFF
V gene: TRBV19; CDR3 protein: CASSRQGFTGSSGNTIYF
V gene: TRBV7-6; CDR3 protein: CASSFSLNTEAFF
V gene: TRBV27; CDR3 protein: CASRVQGVRSPLHF
V gene: TRBV28; CDR3 protein: CASSLWGLAGTKNIQYF
V gene: TRBV11-2; CDR3 protein: CASSYSGPGGGETQYF
V gene: TRBV6-6; CDR3 protein: CASSGGQSNEKLFF
V gene: TRBV10-3; CDR3 protein: CAISPGGNGNYGYTF
V gene: TRBV28; CDR3 protein: CASSWGHYNSPLHF
V gene: TRBV11-1; CDR3 protein: CASSSQGSLHYGYTF
V gene: TRBV19; CDR3 protein: CASTGTGGRQPQHF
V gene: TRBV6-5; CDR3 protein: CASSNSLAAITYEQYF
V gene: TRBV4-1; CDR3 protein: CASSPGTGTNSPLHF
V gene: TRBV7-2; CDR3 protein: CASSLQGGSYNEQFF
V gene: TRBV6-5; CDR3 protein: CASKQGSGYTF
V gene: TRBV6-5; CDR3 protein: CASSYSGLAGGNEQFF
V gene: TRBV28; CDR3 protein: CASSLSVGGRDTQYF